These 18 T cell receptor beta chains came from one sample sequenced in a study of shared clonotypes between healthy human individuals. Only CD45RO-negative cells positively selected for CCR7 counted as naive CD8 cells, so terminally differentiated effector memory CD45RA+ cells were excluded. TCRdb's table, derived via immunoSEQ multiplex PCR, lists solely in-frame clones and lacks some. The sample has about 2.1 million clones; roughly 95% are singletons. Sequencing used naive CD8+ T cells from PBMCs. Source of these receptors: a man aged 18-30 years in good health. Some clones in this sample may be carry-over from other donors' samples.

This chain connects TRBV6-6 to TRBJ2-3, with no clear D. Germline-derived CDR1 and CDR2 are MNHNY and SVGAGI (reference sequence). This CDR3 contains 15 residues. Between the trimmed V and J ends, which lost 5 bases and 2 bases, there was a span of 14 bases. CDR3 coding DNA: TGTGCCAGCAGTCCTACCGAACAGCTCACAGATACGCAGTATTTT. Translating gives CASSPTEQLTDTQYF.

This rearrangement joins TRBV10-2 to TRBJ2-7; D remains unclear. V lost 4 bases, J lost 3 bases, and 10 bases lay in between. The CDR3 length is 13 residues. Looked up from germline, CDR1 is WSHSY and CDR2 is SAAADI. CDR3 residues: CASSALTFYEQYF. The CDR3 DNA sequence: TGCGCCAGCAGTGCCTTAACTTTCTACGAGCAGTACTTC.

This clone showed up just a few times. The chain employs TRBV4-1 and TRBJ1-1; D is unresolved. Germline CDR1 is MGHRA and CDR2 is YSYEKL. V lost 3 bases, J lost 6 bases, and 11 bases lay in between. The CDR3 is 13 amino acids. The CDR3 here is CASSHTTGAEAFF. The CDR3 DNA follows: TGCGCCAGCAGCCACACGACTGGGGCTGAAGCTTTCTTT.

V usage is TRBV29-1 and J usage is TRBJ2-7, with D tentatively TRBD2 (5 bases). This CDR3 spans 14 amino acids. CDR1 SQVTM and CDR2 ANQGSEA come from the germline V gene. Trimming took 2 bases from V and 0 from J, leaving 11 bases between them. The CDR3 nucleotides are TGCAGCGTTGAAAACGAGGGCTCCTCCTACGAGCAGTACTTC. It is translated as CSVENEGSSYEQYF.

This clone was observed a single time. V is TRBV27 and J is TRBJ1-1, with a weak D call TRBD1 (5 bases). V was pared by 7 bases and J by 2 bases, with 11 bases between. This CDR3 contains 13 residues. CDR1 and CDR2 from the germline V gene are MNHEY and SMNVEV (reference sequence). Written as DNA, the CDR3 is TGTGCCAGCAAGTCAGGGCAAAACACTGAAGCTTTCTTT. The encoded protein is CASKSGQNTEAFF.

The chain links TRBV6-4 to TRBJ2-1, with D possibly matching TRBD1 (5 bases). The germline V gene has CDR1 MRHNA and CDR2 SNTAGT. Trimming stripped 4 bases from V and 0 bases from J, with 10 bases between. CDR3 length: 15 residues. CDR3 sequence: CASSVYRSSYNEQFF. The CDR3 coding sequence is TGTGCCAGCAGTGTATACAGGAGCTCCTACAATGAGCAGTTCTTC.

This chain links TRBV9 with TRBJ2-3; 8 bases fit TRBD2. J lost 4 bases, V lost 3 bases, and 10 bases had no gene match. This CDR3 is built from 16 residues. CDR1 SGDLS and CDR2 YYNGEE come from the germline V gene. CDR3 in amino acids: CASSDPQAGGPDTQYF. CDR3 DNA: TGTGCCAGCAGCGATCCCCAGGCGGGGGGTCCAGATACGCAGTATTTT.

The chain links TRBV27 to TRBJ2-7, with D perhaps being TRBD1 or TRBD2 (5 bases each). Germline values: CDR1 MNHEY, CDR2 SMNVEV (reference sequence). Between the trimmed V and J ends, which lost 3 bases and 0 bases, there was a span of 9 bases. The CDR3 has 14 amino acids. The CDR3 DNA sequence: TGTGCCAGCAGTTTCCGGGACCCCTCCTACGAGCAGTACTTC. This sequence encodes CASSFRDPSYEQYF.

The rearrangement joins TRBV5-6 to TRBJ1-1; D is undetermined. The CDR3 contains 12 residues. Trimming removed 3 bases at V and 5 bases at J, with 8 bases between. CDR1 is SGHDT, CDR2 YYEEEE, per germline. The chain's CDR3 is CASSWVGTEAFF. Here the CDR3 DNA reads TGTGCCAGCAGCTGGGTCGGGACTGAAGCTTTCTTT. Full variable domain (missing parts from reference TRBV5-6 and TRBJ1-1): DAGVTQSPTHLIKTRGQQVTLRCSPKSGHDTVSWYQQALGQGPQFIFQYYEEEERQRGNFPDRFSGHQFPNYSSELNVNALLLGDSALYLCASSWVGTEAFFGQGTRLTVV.

The CDR3 DNA is TGTGCCAGCAGCAAAGACGGTCAAAGCTACGAGCAGTACTTC. Protein product: CASSKDGQSYEQYF. V and J are TRBV21-1 and TRBJ2-7; TRBD2 is taken as the D call from the table, unchecked against the DNA. TRBV21-1 is a documented pseudogene. CDR3 size: 14 residues.

V and J are TRBV9 and TRBJ2-6, with no clear D. The V end was cut by 4 bases, the J end by 1 base, with 18 bases between. This CDR3 is 18 amino acids long. In germline, CDR1 is SGDLS, CDR2 YYNGEE. CDR3 nucleotides: TGTGCCAGCAGCCCGAGACTGACACGACGTTCTGGGGCCAACGTCCTGACTTTC. Translation: CASSPRLTRRSGANVLTF. The variable domain in full, with the rest retrieved from reference TRBV9 and TRBJ2-6, is DSGVTQTPKHLITATGQRVTLRCSPRSGDLSVYWYQQSLDQGLQFLIQYYNGEERAKGNILERFSAQQFPDLHSELNLSSLELGDSALYFCASSPRLTRRSGANVLTFGAGSRLTVL.

The gene calls are TRBV6-6 and TRBJ2-7; 8 bases agree with TRBD1. V shed 6 bases and J 4 bases; nucleotides not matched to a gene: 11. The CDR3 totals 15 residues. CDR1 is MNHNY and CDR2 is SVGAGI in the germline V gene (reference sequence). DNA for the CDR3: TGTGCCAGCAGCCTCCTGACAGGGGTAAGGTACGAGCAGTACTTC. This sequence encodes CASSLLTGVRYEQYF.

CDR3 sequence: CASSVYGTGGYGYTF. The CDR3, as DNA: TGTGCCAGCAGCGTTTACGGGACAGGGGGGTATGGCTACACCTTC. The chain recombines TRBV9 with TRBJ1-2; 11 bases line up with TRBD1. V shed 2 bases and J 5 bases; nucleotides not matched to a gene: 5. The V gene's germline CDR1 is SGDLS and CDR2 YYNGEE. The CDR3 has 15 amino acids.

The chain carries TRBV30 and TRBJ2-3; D gene uncertain. Germline V CDR1 and CDR2: GTSNPN, SVGIG (reference sequence). Trimming stripped 4 bases from V and 0 bases from J, with 11 bases between. The CDR3 is 14 residues long. The CDR3 protein is CAWKYWGSTDTQYF. In DNA form, the CDR3 reads TGTGCCTGGAAATACTGGGGTAGCACAGATACGCAGTATTTT.

In its sample, this clone was seen once. V is TRBV11-2 and J is TRBJ2-1; D gene unclear. This CDR3 is 15 amino acids long. V lost 4 bases and J lost 0, with 10 bases in between. CDR1 is SGHAT and CDR2 is FQNNGV in the germline V gene. In nucleotides, the CDR3 is TGTGCCAGCAGCTCCCCAGCGCACTCCTACAATGAGCAGTTCTTC. Translating gives CASSSPAHSYNEQFF.

The J gene is TRBJ2-1, the V gene TRBV7-9; no clear D gene. This CDR3 region has 16 residues. The germline V gene has CDR1 SEHNR and CDR2 FQNEAQ (reference sequence). Deletions cut 5 bases from V and 2 bases from J, with 16 bases between. CDR3 nucleotide sequence: TGTGCCAGCAGCCCACGGTGGGGAATCACCTACAATGAGCAGTTCTTC. Residues: CASSPRWGITYNEQFF.

The chain recombines TRBV5-6 with TRBJ2-7, with D tentatively TRBD1 (6 bases). Trimming shortened V by 4 bases and J by 3 bases, and 11 bases separated the two germline ends. The CDR3 sequence is 13 residues long. Germline V gene lookup returns CDR1 SGHDT and CDR2 YYEEEE. CDR3 DNA: TGTGCCAGCAGCCATGGACAGAACTACGAGCAGTACTTC. It translates to CASSHGQNYEQYF.

This chain links TRBV29-1 with TRBJ1-2, with TRBD1 identical over 8 bases. CDR1 is SQVTM, CDR2 ANQGSEA, per germline. Trimming took 4 bases from V and 4 from J; bases not matched to a gene: 8. This CDR3 is 14 amino acids long. The CDR3 region has the DNA TGCAGCGTTGGGATCAGGGGGACAGGCTATGGCTACACCTTC. This translates into CSVGIRGTGYGYTF.